These 17 T cell receptor beta chains were all obtained from the same sample, sequenced in a study of cytomegalovirus exposure and HLA in healthy donors (dated by TCRdb to about 2017). Library creation used the immunoSEQ multiplex PCR assay. A mixture of 60 forward primers for TCR Vbeta segments and 13 reverse primers for TCR Jbeta segments was used in the multiplex PCR. TCRdb's version of the immuneACCESS table is confined to in-frame rearrangements and falls short of the full clone set. An unresolved V gene accounts for under half of the shortfall where checked; the remainder is of unknown origin. The sample records over 100,000 clones, about three quarters of which are singletons. The ten biggest clones cover approximately 4.2% of the sample. The sample consisted of PBMCs. Receptor source: a man aged 45 to 65 in good health and CMV-seropositive.

The chain has TRBV5-1 and TRBJ2-6; 11 positions match TRBD1. J lost 0 bases, V lost 0 bases, and 2 bases had no gene match. The CDR3 consists of 18 residues. Germline assignment: CDR1 SGHRS and CDR2 YFSETQ. The CDR3 DNA reads TGCGCCAGCAGCTTGGCCGGGACAGGGGGCTCTGGGGCCAACGTCCTGACTTTC. Protein sequence: CASSLAGTGGSGANVLTF.

This clone occurred once. The chain joins TRBV4-1 to TRBJ1-1; the D is unclear. V lost 0 bases and J lost 6, with 11 bases in between. The germline V gene has CDR1 MGHRA and CDR2 YSYEKL. The CDR3 contains 14 residues. The chain's CDR3 is CASSQDLRISEAFF. DNA for the CDR3: TGCGCCAGCAGCCAAGATTTGCGAATATCTGAAGCTTTCTTT.

This chain links TRBV7-9 with TRBJ1-1, with D hard to call. The V end was cut by 3 bases, the J end by 0 bases, with 8 bases between. The germline gives CDR1 SEHNR, CDR2 FQNEAQ (reference sequence). This CDR3 has 14 residues. The chain's CDR3 is CASSFQRMNTEAFF. For the CDR3, the DNA is TGTGCCAGCAGCTTTCAGAGGATGAACACTGAAGCTTTCTTT. Supplemented by reference TRBV7-9 and TRBJ1-1, the full variable domain reads DTGVSQNPRHKITKRGQNVTFRCDPISEHNRLYWYRQTLGQGPEFLTYFQNEAQLEKSRLLSDRFSAERPKGSFSTLEIQRTEQGDSAMYLCASSFQRMNTEAFFGQGTRLTVV.

This chain connects TRBV19 to TRBJ1-2; the match to TRBD1 covers 7 bases. Per the germline V gene, CDR1 is LNHDA and CDR2 is SQIVND (reference sequence). The CDR3 has 16 residues. The V segment lost 5 bases and the J segment 9 bases; nucleotides outside the gene matches: 18. In DNA, the CDR3 is TGTGCCAGTAGTGGGGTCGGGACAGAAGAAAACGAGAGCTACACCTTC. Encoded protein: CASSGVGTEENESYTF.

The chain joins TRBV4-3 to TRBJ2-7, with 7 bases aligning to TRBD2. There are 15 residues in the CDR3. Per the germline V gene, CDR1 is LGHNA and CDR2 is YSLEER. J lost 2 bases, V lost 4 bases, and 8 bases had no gene match. The CDR3 here is CASSPSDAGAYEQYF. The CDR3 nucleotides read TGCGCCAGCAGCCCCTCTGATGCGGGAGCCTACGAGCAGTACTTC.

The V and J genes are TRBV18 and TRBJ1-2; tentative D call: TRBD1 (6 bases). V shed 4 bases and J shed 4 bases, with 28 bases lying between them. CDR1 is KGHSH and CDR2 is LQKENI in the germline V gene. This CDR3 has 19 amino acids. CDR3: CASSLPSRWGGEMSYGYTF. The CDR3 DNA reads as TGTGCCAGCTCACTCCCCTCCCGATGGGGGGGCGAAATGAGCTATGGCTACACCTTC.

This clone has just a few counts. This chain links TRBV15 with TRBJ1-2, with 7 bases fitting TRBD1. CDR1 and CDR2 from the germline V gene are LNHNV and YYDKDF (reference sequence). The CDR3 spans 16 residues. J gave up 2 bases and V 3 bases, and 9 bases lay outside the gene matches. This CDR3 is CATSRDVTTGNYGYTF. The CDR3, as DNA: TGTGCCACCAGCAGGGACGTCACGACAGGGAACTATGGCTACACCTTC.

DNA for the CDR3: TGTGCCAGCAGTTCACCGGGACAGGGGGCGGCTAATGAAAAACTGTTTTTT. This codes for CASSSPGQGAANEKLFF. The V call is TRBV7-2, the J call TRBJ1-4, with 12 bases fitting TRBD1. The germline CDR1 and CDR2 sequences are SGHTA and FQGNSA. The CDR3 covers 17 residues. Trimming removed 6 bases from V and 3 bases from J; junction bases left unmatched: 8.

This clone has only a few counts. This chain links TRBV4-1 with TRBJ1-2; D perhaps matches TRBD1 (6 bases). V lost 0 bases to trimming and J lost 7 bases, with 24 bases between them. The germline V gene has CDR1 MGHRA and CDR2 YSYEKL. The CDR3 is 18 residues long. The CDR3 is CASSQDRLSRGGSFGYTF. The DNA for the CDR3 is TGCGCCAGCAGCCAAGATCGTCTGTCTAGGGGGGGATCATTTGGCTACACCTTC.

The chain couples TRBV11-3 to TRBJ1-2, with 9 bases identical to TRBD1. With 1 base clipped from V and 6 bases from J, the junction kept 3 bases outside the gene matches. The germline V gene encodes CDR1 SGHNT and CDR2 YENEEA. The CDR3 totals 14 residues. This chain's CDR3 is CASSLGRTGDGYTF. CDR3 nucleotides: TGTGCCAGCAGCTTAGGGAGGACAGGGGATGGCTACACCTTC.

This rearrangement joins TRBV5-1 to TRBJ1-1; 9 positions match TRBD1. The germline CDR1 and CDR2 sequences are SGHRS and YFSETQ. With 1 base clipped from V and 6 bases from J, the junction kept 4 bases outside the gene matches. The CDR3 totals 14 residues. CDR3 in amino acids: CASSLRGTGPEAFF. For the CDR3, the DNA is TGCGCCAGCAGCTTGAGGGGGACAGGGCCTGAAGCTTTCTTT.

V and J are TRBV9 and TRBJ2-1, with TRBD2 identical over 7 bases. Germline CDR1 SGDLS, CDR2 YYNGEE. The CDR3 has 15 residues. V dropped 0 bases and J dropped 5; count of bases not matched to a gene: 5. The CDR3 DNA reads TGTGCCAGCAGCGTAGAACTAGCGACCGACAATGAGCAGTTCTTC. Amino acids: CASSVELATDNEQFF.

V and J are TRBV7-9 and TRBJ2-1; 9 bases line up with TRBD2. J gave up 3 bases and V 5 bases, and 8 bases lay outside the gene matches. CDR3 length: 16 residues. Per germline, CDR1 SEHNR and CDR2 FQNEAQ (reference sequence). CDR3 bases: TGTGCCAGCAGCGCTACTAGCGGGCTTTACTACAATGAGCAGTTCTTC. It yields the protein CASSATSGLYYNEQFF.

This sequence joins TRBV7-2 and TRBJ2-7, with TRBD2 identical over 7 bases. The V gene end was trimmed by 7 bases and the J gene end by 4 bases; junction bases not matched to a gene: 10. From germline, CDR1 is SGHTA and CDR2 FQGNSA. This CDR3 comprises 14 residues. CDR3 loop: CASTPGLSQYEQYF. Written as DNA, the CDR3 is TGTGCCAGCACCCCGGGACTATCCCAGTACGAGCAGTACTTC. Using reference TRBV7-2 and TRBJ2-7 for the parts outside the CDR3, the full variable domain is GAGVSQSPSNKVTEKGKDVELRCDPISGHTALYWYRQSLGQGLEFLIYFQGNSAPDKSGLPSDRFSAERTGGSVSTLTIQRTQQEDSAVYLCASTPGLSQYEQYFGPGTRLTVT.

A few counts support this clone. The chain uses TRBV4-3 and TRBJ1-1, with 10 bases fitting TRBD1. J lost 10 bases, V lost 0 bases, and 8 bases had no gene match. The CDR3 consists of 15 residues. Per germline, CDR1 LGHNA and CDR2 YSLEER. Here the CDR3 DNA reads TGCGCCAGCAGCCAAGATGAGACAGGGGGCCGTAGAGCTTTCTTT. It translates to CASSQDETGGRRAFF.

Here the CDR3 reads CASSGAWEQFF. CDR3 nucleotides: TGTGCCAGCAGCGGAGCGTGGGAGCAGTTCTTC. The V gene is TRBV6-1, the J gene TRBJ2-1, with unresolved D. V shed 6 bases and J shed 10 bases, with 10 bases lying between them. The CDR3 length is 11 residues. CDR1 is MNHNS and CDR2 is SASEGT in the germline V gene.

This clone showed up just a few times. The gene calls are TRBV19 and TRBJ1-1; no definite D call. The CDR3 consists of 14 residues. The germline V gene has CDR1 LNHDA and CDR2 SQIVND (reference sequence). The V gene lost 6 bases and the J gene lost 0 bases, with 11 bases spanning the gap. The DNA of the CDR3 is TGTGCCAGTAGGCAGTTGCTCATGAACACTGAAGCTTTCTTT. This translates into CASRQLLMNTEAFF.